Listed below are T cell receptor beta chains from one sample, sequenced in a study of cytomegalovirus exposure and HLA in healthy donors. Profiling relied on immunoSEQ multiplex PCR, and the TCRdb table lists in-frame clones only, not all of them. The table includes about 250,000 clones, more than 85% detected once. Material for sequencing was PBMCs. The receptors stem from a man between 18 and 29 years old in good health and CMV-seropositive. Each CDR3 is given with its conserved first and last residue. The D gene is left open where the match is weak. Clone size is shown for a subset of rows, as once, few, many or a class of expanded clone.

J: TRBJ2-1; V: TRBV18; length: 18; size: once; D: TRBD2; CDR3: CASSTLPRTSGSPDEQFF; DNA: TGTGCCAGCTCCACTTTACCCCGGACTAGCGGGAGCCCCGATGAGCAGTTCTTC
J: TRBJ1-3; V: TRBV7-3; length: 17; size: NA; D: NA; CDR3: CASSLGPTGSTGNTIYF; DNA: TGTGCCAGCAGCTTAGGACCAACAGGGTCGACTGGAAACACCATATATTTT
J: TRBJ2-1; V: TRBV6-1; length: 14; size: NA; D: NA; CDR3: CASSEGLSYNEQFF; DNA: TGTGCCAGCAGTGAAGGCCTCTCCTACAATGAGCAGTTCTTC
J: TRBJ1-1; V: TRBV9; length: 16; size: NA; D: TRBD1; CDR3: CASGDGTGTFKGEAFF; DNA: TGTGCCAGCGGAGACGGGACAGGGACGTTTAAGGGTGAAGCTTTCTTT
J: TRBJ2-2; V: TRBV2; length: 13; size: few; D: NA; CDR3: CASRRDFTGELFF; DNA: TGTGCCAGCAGACGGGACTTCACCGGGGAGCTGTTTTTT
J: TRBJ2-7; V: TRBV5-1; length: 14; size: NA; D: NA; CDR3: CASSLRPSDYEQYF; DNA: TGCGCCAGCAGCTTGAGACCAAGTGACTACGAGCAGTACTTC
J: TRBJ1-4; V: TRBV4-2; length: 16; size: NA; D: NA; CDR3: CASSQSEGISVEKLFF; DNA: TGTGCCAGCAGCCAGAGTGAAGGTATTTCCGTAGAAAAACTGTTTTTT
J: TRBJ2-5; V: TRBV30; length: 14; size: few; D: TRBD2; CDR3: CAWSNGLAGETQYF; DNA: TGTGCCTGGAGTAATGGACTAGCCGGCGAGACCCAGTACTTC
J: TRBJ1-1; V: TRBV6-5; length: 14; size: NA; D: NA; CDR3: CASSYWGEDTEAFF; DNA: TGTGCCAGCAGTTACTGGGGAGAGGACACTGAAGCTTTCTTT
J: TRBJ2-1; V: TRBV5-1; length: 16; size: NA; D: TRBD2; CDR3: CASSLAPTSGYNEQFF; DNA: TGCGCCAGCAGCTTGGCTCCCACTAGCGGCTACAATGAGCAGTTCTTC
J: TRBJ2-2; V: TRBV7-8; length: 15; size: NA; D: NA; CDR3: CASSFINSAAGELFF; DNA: TGTGCCAGCAGCTTTATCAATAGCGCCGCCGGGGAGCTGTTTTTT
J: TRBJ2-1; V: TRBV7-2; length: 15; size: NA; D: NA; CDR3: CASSPTGTSTNEQFF; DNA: TGTGCCAGCAGCCCTACCGGGACTTCCACCAATGAGCAGTTCTTC
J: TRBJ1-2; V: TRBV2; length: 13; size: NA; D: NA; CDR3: CASSEVGNYGYTF; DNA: TGTGCCAGCAGTGAAGTAGGGAACTATGGCTACACCTTC
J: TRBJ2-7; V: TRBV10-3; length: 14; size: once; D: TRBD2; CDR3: CAISKREGSDEQYF; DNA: TGTGCCATCAGTAAGCGGGAGGGATCGGACGAGCAGTACTTC
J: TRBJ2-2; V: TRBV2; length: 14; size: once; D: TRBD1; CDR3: CAKRGTGGSGELFF; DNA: TGTGCCAAACGAGGGACAGGGGGCTCCGGGGAGCTGTTTTTT
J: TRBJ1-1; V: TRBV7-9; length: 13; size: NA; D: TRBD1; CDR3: CASLQGWNTEAFF; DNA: TGTGCCAGCTTACAGGGGTGGAACACTGAAGCTTTCTTT
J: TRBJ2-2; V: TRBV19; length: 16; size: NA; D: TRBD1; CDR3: CASRLPGQGATGELFF; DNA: TGTGCCAGTCGCCTACCGGGACAGGGGGCGACCGGGGAGCTGTTTTTT
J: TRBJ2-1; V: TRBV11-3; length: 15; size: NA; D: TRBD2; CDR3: CASSSGLAGDNEQFF; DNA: TGTGCCAGCAGCTCCGGACTAGCGGGAGATAATGAGCAGTTCTTC
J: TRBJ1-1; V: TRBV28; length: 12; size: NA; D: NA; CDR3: CASSWLNTEAFF; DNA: TGTGCCAGCAGCTGGCTGAACACTGAAGCTTTCTTT
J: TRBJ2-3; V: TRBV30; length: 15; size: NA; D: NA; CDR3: CAWSPGLTSTDTQYF; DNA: TGTGCCTGGAGTCCGGGACTTACCAGCACAGATACGCAGTATTTT
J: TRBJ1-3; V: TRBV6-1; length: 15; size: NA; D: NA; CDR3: CASSAGSISGNTIYF; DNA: TGTGCCAGCAGTGCAGGGTCCATCTCTGGAAACACCATATATTTT
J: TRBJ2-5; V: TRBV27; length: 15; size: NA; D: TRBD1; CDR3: CASSLSGQGQETQYF; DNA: TGTGCCAGCAGTTTATCAGGACAGGGACAAGAGACCCAGTACTTC
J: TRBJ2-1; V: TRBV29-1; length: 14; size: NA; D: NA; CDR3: CSVLRDHGPNEQFF; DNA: TGCAGCGTGCTCCGGGACCACGGCCCCAATGAGCAGTTCTTC
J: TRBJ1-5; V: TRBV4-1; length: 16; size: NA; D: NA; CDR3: CASSQRTNDLYQPQHF; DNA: TGCGCCAGCAGCCAAAGGACCAATGACTTGTATCAGCCCCAGCATTTT
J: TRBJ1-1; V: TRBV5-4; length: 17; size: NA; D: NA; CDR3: CASSLIDWPRGNTEAFF; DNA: TGTGCCAGCAGTCTCATTGACTGGCCTCGCGGGAACACTGAAGCTTTCTTT
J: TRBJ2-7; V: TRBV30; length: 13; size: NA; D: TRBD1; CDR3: CAWSRDRGYEQYF; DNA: TGTGCCTGGAGTCGGGACAGGGGCTACGAGCAGTACTTC
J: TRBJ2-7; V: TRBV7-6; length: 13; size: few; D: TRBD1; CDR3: CASSSDRGHEQYF; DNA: TGTGCCAGCAGCTCAGACAGGGGCCACGAGCAGTACTTC
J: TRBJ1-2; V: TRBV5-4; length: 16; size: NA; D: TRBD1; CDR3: CASSSQGDRGMYGYTF; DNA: TGTGCCAGCAGCTCCCAGGGGGACAGGGGGATGTATGGCTACACCTTC
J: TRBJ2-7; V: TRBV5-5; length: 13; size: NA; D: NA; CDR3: CASRRLGSYEQYF; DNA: TGTGCCAGCAGGCGACTAGGCTCCTACGAGCAGTACTTC
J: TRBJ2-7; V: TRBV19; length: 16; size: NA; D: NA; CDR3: CASSIGAQPSYYEQYF; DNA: TGTGCCAGTAGTATCGGGGCCCAACCGTCCTACTACGAGCAGTACTTC
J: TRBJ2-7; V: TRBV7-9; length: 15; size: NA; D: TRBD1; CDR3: CASSLKSTGPYEQYF; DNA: TGTGCCAGCAGCTTAAAGTCGACAGGGCCCTACGAGCAGTACTTC
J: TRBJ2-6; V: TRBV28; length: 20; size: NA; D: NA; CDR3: CASRPPWGVLSSAGANVLTF; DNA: TGTGCCAGCAGGCCCCCTTGGGGTGTACTATCGAGTGCTGGGGCCAACGTCCTGACTTTC
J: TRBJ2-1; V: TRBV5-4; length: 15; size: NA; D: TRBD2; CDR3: CASSLGAGGSNEQFF; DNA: TGTGCCAGCAGTCTGGGAGCGGGAGGCTCTAATGAGCAGTTCTTC
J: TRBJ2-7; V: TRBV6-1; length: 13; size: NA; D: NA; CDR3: CASSEGAGGEQYF; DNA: TGTGCCAGCAGTGAGGGGGCCGGTGGGGAGCAGTACTTC
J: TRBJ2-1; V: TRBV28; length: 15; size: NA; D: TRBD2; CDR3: CASSRLAASYNEQFF; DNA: TGTGCCAGCAGCAGACTAGCGGCCTCCTACAATGAGCAGTTCTTC
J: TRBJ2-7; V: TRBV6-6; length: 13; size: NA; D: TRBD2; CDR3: CASGTSDRNEQYF; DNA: TGTGCCAGCGGGACTAGCGACCGGAACGAGCAGTACTTC
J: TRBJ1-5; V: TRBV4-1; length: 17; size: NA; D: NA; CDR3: CASSQDRTVYSNQPQHF; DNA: TGCGCCAGCAGCCAAGATCGGACAGTCTATAGCAATCAGCCCCAGCATTTT
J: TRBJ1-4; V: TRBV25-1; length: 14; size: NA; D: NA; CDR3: CASSLEGANEKLFF; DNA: TGTGCCAGCAGCCTCGAGGGGGCTAATGAAAAACTGTTTTTT
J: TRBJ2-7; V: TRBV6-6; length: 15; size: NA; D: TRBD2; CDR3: CASNLGTRPPYEQYF; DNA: TGTGCCAGCAACCTAGGGACTAGACCTCCCTACGAGCAGTACTTC
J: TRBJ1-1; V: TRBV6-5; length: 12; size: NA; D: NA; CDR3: CASSFQNTEAFF; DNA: TGTGCCAGCAGTTTCCAGAACACTGAAGCTTTCTTT
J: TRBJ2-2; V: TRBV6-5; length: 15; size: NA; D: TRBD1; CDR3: CASSYRTGGTGELFF; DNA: TGTGCCAGCAGTTACCGGACAGGGGGCACCGGGGAGCTGTTTTTT
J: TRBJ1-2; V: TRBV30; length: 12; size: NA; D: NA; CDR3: CAWRGERYGYTF; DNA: TGTGCCTGGAGAGGGGAACGCTATGGCTACACCTTC
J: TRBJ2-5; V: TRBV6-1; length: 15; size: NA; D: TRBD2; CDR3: CASTEYSGGQETQYF; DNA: TGTGCCAGCACAGAGTACAGCGGGGGCCAAGAGACCCAGTACTTC
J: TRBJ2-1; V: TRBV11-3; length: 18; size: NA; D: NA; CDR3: CASSTTREGKGSYNEQFF; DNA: TGTGCCAGCAGCACCACTCGCGAGGGTAAGGGCTCCTACAATGAGCAGTTCTTC
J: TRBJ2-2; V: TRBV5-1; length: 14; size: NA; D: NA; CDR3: CASSSIAVTGELFF; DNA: TGCGCCAGCAGCTCAATAGCGGTTACCGGGGAGCTGTTTTTT
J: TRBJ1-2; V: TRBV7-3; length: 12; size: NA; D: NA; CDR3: CASSPNGVGYTF; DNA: TGTGCCAGCAGCCCAAATGGGGTCGGCTACACCTTC
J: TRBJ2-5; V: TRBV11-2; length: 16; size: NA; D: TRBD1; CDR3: CASSLADRGRVETQYF; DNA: TGTGCCAGCAGCTTAGCTGACAGGGGAAGGGTAGAGACCCAGTACTTC
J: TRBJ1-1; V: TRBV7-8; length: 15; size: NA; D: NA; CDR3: CASSLGPPGRTEAFF; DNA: TGTGCCAGCAGCTTAGGGCCCCCAGGGCGTACTGAAGCTTTCTTT
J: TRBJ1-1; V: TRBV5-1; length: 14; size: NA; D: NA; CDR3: CASSLERANTEAFF; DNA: TGCGCCAGCAGCTTGGAACGGGCGAACACTGAAGCTTTCTTT
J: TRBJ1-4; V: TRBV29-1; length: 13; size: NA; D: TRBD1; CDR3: CSVSDRGDEKLFF; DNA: TGCAGCGTATCGGACAGGGGGGATGAAAAACTGTTTTTT
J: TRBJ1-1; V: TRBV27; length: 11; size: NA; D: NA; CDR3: CASSWLGEAFF; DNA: TGTGCCAGCAGTTGGTTGGGTGAAGCTTTCTTT
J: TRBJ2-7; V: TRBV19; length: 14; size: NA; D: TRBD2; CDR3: CASSIVGRETEQYF; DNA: TGTGCCAGTAGTATAGTAGGGCGGGAGACCGAGCAGTACTTC
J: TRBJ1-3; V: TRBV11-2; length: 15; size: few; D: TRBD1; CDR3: CASSQGGAMGNTIYF; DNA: TGTGCCAGCAGCCAGGGGGGGGCGATGGGAAACACCATATATTTT
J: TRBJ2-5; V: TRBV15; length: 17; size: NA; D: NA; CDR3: CATSRDSVVLAGETQYF; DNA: TGTGCCACCAGCAGAGATAGTGTGGTGTTAGCCGGAGAGACCCAGTACTTC
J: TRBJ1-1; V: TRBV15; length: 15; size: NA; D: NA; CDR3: CATSRDPQGRTEAFF; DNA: TGTGCCACCAGCAGAGATCCCCAGGGTCGCACTGAAGCTTTCTTT
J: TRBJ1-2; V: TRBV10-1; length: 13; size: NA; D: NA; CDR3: CASSEARSYGYTF; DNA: TGCGCCAGCAGTGAGGCCAGAAGCTATGGCTACACCTTC
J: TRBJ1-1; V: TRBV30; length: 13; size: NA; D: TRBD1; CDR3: CAWNLDRDTEAFF; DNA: TGTGCCTGGAACCTGGACAGGGACACTGAAGCTTTCTTT
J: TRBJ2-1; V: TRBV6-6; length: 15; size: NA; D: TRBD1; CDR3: CASRYRDRRYNEQFF; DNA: TGTGCCAGCAGATACCGGGACAGGAGATACAATGAGCAGTTCTTC
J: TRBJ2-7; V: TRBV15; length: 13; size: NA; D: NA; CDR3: CATSRDSYYEQYF; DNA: TGTGCCACCAGCAGGGACTCTTACTACGAGCAGTACTTC